Listed here is a single T cell receptor (beta chain). The sample originates from a study of cytomegalovirus exposure and HLA in healthy donors. PCR was performed using 60 Vbeta and 13 Jbeta primers. Clones were read by immunoSEQ multiplex PCR, and TCRdb kept only the in-frame ones, dropping some. Among approximately 170,000 clones listed, around 84% were seen once. The sequenced sample consisted of PBMCs. The TCR originated in a boy between 2 and 10 years old in good health and CMV-seronegative.

The CDR3 nucleotides read TGTGCCAGCAGTCCGGGACTAGCGGGAGCAGATACGCAGTATTTT. Its protein is CASSPGLAGADTQYF. The chain recombines TRBV5-4 with TRBJ2-3; 14 bases line up with TRBD2. V lost 5 bases and J lost 4; bases outside the gene matches: 3. Per germline, CDR1 SGHNT and CDR2 YYREEE (reference sequence). The CDR3 has 15 amino acids.